Following are 20 T cell receptor beta chains from one sample sequenced in a study of blood T cells in healthy people across ages. A second PCR of roughly 7 to 11 cycles used a sample-barcoded 5' primer and a J-beta primer mix. MiXCR, applied by TCRdb to the 5' RACE reads, yields one record per CDR3 protein. The data show roughly 730,000 distinct CDR3 sequences, roughly 50% seen once. The sample consisted of blood. The receptors shown here come from a man in his forties in good health.

This clonotype was picked up one time. One end of the junction is discordant with germline, which a read error may explain. The V gene is TRBV15, the J gene TRBJ2-6, with TRBD2 as a possible D gene (5 bases). The germline V gene has CDR1 LNHNV and CDR2 YYDKDF (reference sequence). The CDR3 is 15 residues long. The CDR3 DNA is TGTGCCGCCAGCAGAGAGGGCTCTGGGGCCAACGTCCTGACTTTC. It specifies CAASREGSGANVLTF.

The chain uses TRBV5-1 and TRBJ2-3, with 15 bases aligning to TRBD2. The CDR3 has 16 residues. V shed 7 bases and J 5 bases; nucleotides not matched to a gene: 8. Per germline, CDR1 SGHRS and CDR2 YFSETQ. The CDR3 region is CASRGLAGGREDTQYF. The CDR3 nucleotides read TGCGCCAGCCGGGGACTAGCGGGGGGACGGGAAGATACGCAGTATTTT.

In this sample, this clonotype turned up a few times. The chain employs TRBV15 and TRBJ2-5; D possibly corresponds to TRBD1 (5 bases). CDR3 length equals 15 residues. V was trimmed by 0 bases and J by 4 bases, leaving 12 bases between them. CDR1 LNHNV and CDR2 YYDKDF come from the germline V gene (reference sequence). The CDR3 is CATSRDGQATETQYF. The CDR3 DNA reads TGTGCCACCAGCAGAGATGGACAAGCTACAGAGACCCAGTACTTC.

The V and J genes are TRBV20-1 and TRBJ2-5; D possibly corresponds to TRBD2 (6 bases). The CDR3 has 14 amino acids. V dropped 4 bases and J dropped 2 bases, with 14 bases sitting between them. Germline CDR1 DFQATT, CDR2 SNEGSKA (reference sequence). This CDR3 is CSAISGTGQETQYF. For the CDR3, the DNA is TGCAGTGCTATCTCCGGGACTGGACAAGAGACCCAGTACTTC.

J is TRBJ2-2 and V is TRBV5-1; D is unresolved. Trimming stripped 6 bases from V and 3 bases from J, with 12 bases between. The CDR3 covers 14 residues. From germline, CDR1 is SGHRS and CDR2 YFSETQ. The chain's CDR3 is CASTNALDTGELFF. The CDR3 DNA follows: TGCGCCAGCACCAACGCCCTCGACACCGGGGAGCTGTTTTTT. The full variable domain, rest sourced from reference TRBV5-1 and TRBJ2-2, is KAGVTQTPRYLIKTRGQQVTLSCSPISGHRSVSWYQQTPGQGLQFLFEYFSETQRNKGNFPGRFSGRQFSNSRSEMNVSTLELGDSALYLCASTNALDTGELFFGEGSRLTVL.

This clonotype was observed a few times. Written as DNA, the CDR3 is TGTGCCAGCAGAAAGGACGGTTATGGCTACACCTTC. This translates into CASRKDGYGYTF. The rearrangement uses TRBV7-9 and TRBJ1-2; D call uncertain. The V and J ends lost 6 bases and 5 bases respectively, with 10 bases between them. The germline V gene encodes CDR1 SEHNR and CDR2 FQNEAQ (reference sequence). The CDR3 totals 12 residues.

A few counts support this clonotype. This chain links TRBV5-1 with TRBJ1-2, with D tentatively TRBD1 (6 bases). V was trimmed by 4 bases and J by 5 bases, leaving 12 bases between them. Germline V gene sequence: CDR1 SGHRS, CDR2 YFSETQ. The CDR3 runs to 13 residues. The CDR3 nucleotides are TGCGCCAGCAGCCCGGACAGCGTATATGGCTACACCTTC. Protein sequence: CASSPDSVYGYTF.

The chain employs TRBV12-3 or TRBV12-4 and TRBJ2-1; perhaps TRBD2 as D (7 bases). The DNA matches TRBJ2-7 better at its end, which makes the J call doubtful. The CDR3 has 16 amino acids. CDR3 in amino acids: CASSLMGGAAYNEQYF. Here the CDR3 DNA reads TGTGCCAGCAGTTTAATGGGGGGGGCGGCCTACAATGAGCAGTACTTC.

There are a few counts of this clonotype. The chain couples TRBV29-1 to TRBJ2-7, with D unclear. The CDR3 is 12 residues long. With 7 bases removed from V and 2 bases from J, the gap between germline ends came to 12 bases. CDR1 and CDR2 (germline): SQVTM, ANQGSEA. The CDR3 reads CSARNNAYEQYF. As DNA, the CDR3 is TGCAGCGCCAGAAATAACGCCTACGAGCAGTACTTC.

The rearrangement uses TRBV7-2 and TRBJ1-1; no definite D call. The CDR3 is made up of 12 amino acids. V was clipped by 6 bases and J by 5 bases, with 10 bases between them. Germline CDR1 SGHTA, CDR2 FQGNSA. The DNA for the CDR3 is TGTGCCAGCAGGGGCCCCGGGACTGAAGCTTTCTTT. Amino acids: CASRGPGTEAFF.

The gene calls are TRBV10-3 and TRBJ1-1; no clear D. This CDR3 has 15 residues. V shed 2 bases and J shed 1 base, with 11 bases lying between them. Germline-derived CDR1 and CDR2 are ENHRY and SYGVKD. The CDR3 nucleotides are TGTGCCATCAGTGAGCCCTGGGGAGGGAACACTGAAGCTTTCTTT. Translating gives CAISEPWGGNTEAFF.

This clonotype was recorded a few times. V and J are TRBV7-9 and TRBJ2-5, with 9 bases fitting TRBD1. Gene TRBJ2-7 matches the end of the DNA better, so the J call may be wrong. The germline V gene has CDR1 SEHNR and CDR2 FQNEAQ (reference sequence). This CDR3 comprises 18 residues. The CDR3 region is CASSCFLPGQGSFDEQYF. The CDR3 DNA sequence: TGTGCCAGCAGCTGCTTCCTTCCCGGACAGGGGAGTTTTGACGAGCAGTACTTC.

This rearrangement joins TRBV28 to TRBJ1-5, with 12 bases lining up with TRBD1. CDR3 size: 15 residues. Per the germline V gene, CDR1 is MDHEN and CDR2 is SYDVKM. V lost 5 bases, J lost 3 bases, and 2 bases stayed unmatched. The CDR3 DNA sequence: TGTGCCAGCAGTGGGACAGGGGGCCTCAATCAGCCCCAGCATTTT. It is translated as CASSGTGGLNQPQHF.

This rearrangement joins TRBV5-1 to TRBJ2-7; TRBD2 might be the D (5 bases). The ends were cut back, 3 bases at V and 5 bases at J, with 18 bases in the middle. Germline assignment: CDR1 SGHRS and CDR2 YFSETQ. This CDR3 has 15 amino acids. CDR3 nucleotides: TGCGCCAGCAGCTCCCCTAGAGGAGGCCACGACGAGCAGTACTTC. This translates into CASSSPRGGHDEQYF.

V usage is TRBV29-1 and J usage is TRBJ2-1, with D perhaps TRBD2 (6 bases). The germline gives CDR1 SQVTM, CDR2 ANQGSEA. The V gene lost 3 bases and the J gene lost 13 bases, with 13 bases spanning the gap. This CDR3 has 11 amino acids. CDR3 sequence reads: CSVERGTTQFF. The CDR3 DNA is TGCAGCGTTGAGCGGGGAACGACCCAGTTCTTC.

A few counts support this clonotype. The chain uses TRBV27 and TRBJ2-3; D perhaps matches TRBD1 (6 bases). The CDR3 runs 16 residues. The V end was cut by 5 bases, the J end by 1 base, with 16 bases between. Per germline, CDR1 MNHEY and CDR2 SMNVEV (reference sequence). Here the CDR3 DNA reads TGTGCCAGCAGTCCTCACAGGGCTGTCGGCACAGATACGCAGTATTTT. Protein sequence: CASSPHRAVGTDTQYF.

The rearrangement joins TRBV20-1 to TRBJ2-2; D may be TRBD1 (7 bases). The CDR3 extends over 13 amino acids. Trimming left V 3 bases short and J 4 bases short, with 9 bases between. Germline CDR1 and CDR2: DFQATT and SNEGSKA (reference sequence). CDR3 sequence reads: CSAREGATGELFF. For the CDR3, the DNA is TGCAGTGCTAGGGAGGGGGCCACCGGGGAGCTGTTTTTT.

The J gene is TRBJ2-1, the V gene TRBV2; D is possibly TRBD1 (5 bases). V was clipped by 6 bases and J by 8 bases, with 14 bases between them. In germline, CDR1 is SNHLY, CDR2 FYNNEI. The CDR3 spans 13 residues. The CDR3 bases are TGTGCCAGCAGGGCAGGGCTTTCTTATGAGCAGTTCTTC. Translation gives CASRAGLSYEQFF.

The chain recombines TRBV7-9 with TRBJ2-4; D is perhaps TRBD1 (6 bases). CDR3 length: 13 residues. Germline V gene sequence: CDR1 SEHNR, CDR2 FQNEAQ (reference sequence). V lost 5 bases and J 13 bases, leaving 18 bases between the germline ends. CDR3 coding DNA: TGTGCCAGCAGCCCTAAAACAGGGTCTGAGCAGTACTTC. Its translation: CASSPKTGSEQYF. Combining the CDR3 with reference TRBV7-9 and TRBJ2-4 gives the whole variable domain DTGVSQNPRHKITKRGQNVTFRCDPISEHNRLYWYRQTLGQGPEFLTYFQNEAQLEKSRLLSDRFSAERPKGSFSTLEIQRTEQGDSAMYLCASSPKTGSEQYFGAGTRLSVL.

The chain employs TRBV6-5 and TRBJ2-7, with 11 nucleotides matching TRBD1. Trimming cost V 3 bases and J 12 bases; bases outside gene matches: 7. Germline V gene sequence: CDR1 MNHEY, CDR2 SVGAGI. The CDR3 runs to 13 residues. The CDR3 loop is CASSYTGTGGRYF. The CDR3 DNA reads as TGTGCCAGCAGTTATACCGGGACAGGGGGAAGGTACTTC.